One sample yielded the 17 T cell receptor beta chains listed below, sequenced in a study of human T cells and chemical hapten exposure. Unique molecular identifiers were attached to individual cDNA molecules within the library. Each CDR3 protein gets one entry after TCRdb re-called the reads with MiXCR. Among about 120,000 distinct CDR3 sequences listed, more than 8.5% were seen once. Sequencing started from total RNA isolated from unfractionated whole blood. Sequenced: whole blood. The receptor source for this set is a human donor in good health. Some clones in this sample may be carry-over from other donors' samples.

This clonotype has more than one count but fewer than ten. The genes are TRBV18 and TRBJ2-1; 11 bases agree with TRBD2. The V gene's germline CDR1 is KGHSH and CDR2 LQKENI. The CDR3 runs to 15 residues. V lost 0 bases, J lost 9 bases, and 4 bases stayed unmatched. The CDR3 region has the DNA TGTGCCAGCTCACCACCTGCTAGCGGGGGGATTGAGCAGTTCTTC. As protein: CASSPPASGGIEQFF. Complete variable domain (other parts from reference TRBV18 and TRBJ2-1): NAGVMQNPRHLVRRRGQEARLRCSPMKGHSHVYWYRQLPEEGLKFMVYLQKENIIDESGMPKERFSAEFPKEGPSILRIQQVVRGDSAAYFCASSPPASGGIEQFFGPGTRLTVL.

The V and J genes are TRBV14 and TRBJ2-5, with TRBD2 matching over 7 bases. CDR1 is SGHDN and CDR2 is FVKESK in the germline V gene. This CDR3 comprises 12 residues. J was trimmed by 9 bases and V by 1 base; bases with no gene match: 2. In nucleotides, the CDR3 is TGTGCCAGCAGCCAAGGTGGGAGGGCCCAGTACTTC. Its translation: CASSQGGRAQYF.

The chain recombines TRBV7-9 with TRBJ2-2, with 10 bases matching TRBD2. This CDR3 comprises 14 residues. Unmatched junction bases numbered 3, after V lost 8 bases and J lost 3 bases. Germline values: CDR1 SEHNR, CDR2 FQNEAQ (reference sequence). CDR3 DNA: TGTGCCAGCGCCGGACTAGCGGACACCGGGGAGCTGTTTTTT. The encoded protein is CASAGLADTGELFF. The full variable domain, rest sourced from reference TRBV7-9 and TRBJ2-2, is DTGVSQNPRHKITKRGQNVTFRCDPISEHNRLYWYRQTLGQGPEFLTYFQNEAQLEKSRLLSDRFSAERPKGSFSTLEIQRTEQGDSAMYLCASAGLADTGELFFGEGSRLTVL.

This clonotype was counted ten times or more. The rearrangement joins TRBV6-2 or TRBV6-3 to TRBJ1-5, with TRBD1 matching over 9 bases. The CDR3 sequence is 20 residues long. The germline CDR1 and CDR2 sequences are MNHEY and SVGEGT. V was pared by 4 bases and J by 0 bases, with 16 bases of the junction left unmatched. For the CDR3, the DNA is TGTGCCAGCAGTTCCGCGACAGGGGGTCCATCCAGTTATAGCAATCAGCCCCAGCATTTT. Protein sequence: CASSSATGGPSSYSNQPQHF.

The gene calls are TRBV29-1 and TRBJ2-1, with D perhaps matching TRBD1 or TRBD2 (7 bases each). Germline V gene sequence: CDR1 SQVTM, CDR2 ANQGSEA. The CDR3 totals 14 residues. The V end was cut by 6 bases, the J end by 2 bases, with 14 bases between. CDR3 protein: CSVPQGRAYNEQFF. DNA for the CDR3: TGCAGCGTCCCACAGGGGAGGGCCTACAATGAGCAGTTCTTC.

This clonotype has a count of ten or more. The chain combines TRBV7-9 with TRBJ1-2, with D unresolved. V was trimmed by 2 bases and J by 7 bases, leaving 8 bases between them. This CDR3 contains 12 residues. Looked up from germline, CDR1 is SEHNR and CDR2 is FQNEAQ (reference sequence). The CDR3 here is CASSLRGPGYTF. CDR3 bases: TGTGCCAGCAGCTTAAGAGGGCCTGGCTACACCTTC.

There are many counts of this clonotype. The V and J genes are TRBV6-2 or TRBV6-3 and TRBJ2-1; no clear D. Trimming took 0 bases from V and 6 from J, leaving 21 bases between them. The V gene's germline CDR1 is MNHEY and CDR2 SVGEGT. This CDR3 comprises 18 residues. CDR3 in amino acids: CASSYSNLGVPRINEQFF. As DNA, the CDR3 is TGTGCCAGCAGTTACTCTAATCTGGGCGTCCCCAGAATCAATGAGCAGTTCTTC.

This clonotype was found many times. The V gene is TRBV12-3 or TRBV12-4, the J gene TRBJ1-1; D not certain. The V and J ends lost 5 bases and 5 bases respectively, with 9 bases between them. The CDR3 covers 12 residues. The CDR3 nucleotides read TGTGCCAGCAGTCTATGGCGAACTGAAGCTTTCTTT. Translated: CASSLWRTEAFF.

In this sample, this clonotype turned up many times. This chain joins TRBV3-1 and TRBJ2-3; 7 bases align to TRBD2. The germline gives CDR1 LGHDT, CDR2 YNNKEL (reference sequence). The V gene end was trimmed by 4 bases and the J gene end by 2 bases; junction bases not matched to a gene: 9. The CDR3 runs 16 residues. The CDR3: CASSPMEGLLTDTQYF. CDR3 in DNA: TGTGCCAGCAGCCCCATGGAGGGACTACTCACAGATACGCAGTATTTT.

This clonotype has a handful of counts. V gene TRBV29-1 combines with J gene TRBJ1-1; D is unresolved. Germline V gene lookup returns CDR1 SQVTM and CDR2 ANQGSEA. This CDR3 is 13 amino acids long. The V end was cut by 3 bases, the J end by 0 bases, with 8 bases between. CDR3 sequence: CSVEAGMNTEAFF. The CDR3 region has the DNA TGCAGCGTTGAGGCAGGAATGAACACTGAAGCTTTCTTT. The whole variable domain, filled in from reference TRBV29-1 and TRBJ1-1, reads SAVISQKPSRDICQRGTSLTIQCQVDSQVTMMFWYRQQPGQSLTLIATANQGSEATYESGFVIDKFPISRPNLTFSTLTVSNMSPEDSSIYLCSVEAGMNTEAFFGQGTRLTVV.

This clonotype showed up many times. V is TRBV12-3 or TRBV12-4 and J is TRBJ2-7; 8 bases map to TRBD1. The CDR3 runs to 15 residues. J gave up 2 bases and V 1 base, and 4 bases lay outside the gene matches. CDR3 protein: CASSLEGTGAYEQYF. CDR3 nucleotide sequence: TGTGCCAGCAGTTTAGAGGGGACAGGTGCCTACGAGCAGTACTTC.

Comment on this clonotype: One end of the junction is discordant with germline, which a read error may explain. V gene TRBV12-3 or TRBV12-4 combines with J gene TRBJ2-4; no reliable D call. The CDR3 sequence is 14 residues long. CDR3 nucleotides: TGTGCCAGCAGTTTAACGGTAGCCAAAAACATTCAGAACTTC. This sequence encodes CASSLTVAKNIQNF.

This clonotype occurred many times. This chain links TRBV14 with TRBJ2-1; the D gene could be TRBD1 or TRBD2 (5 bases each). Germline V gene sequence: CDR1 SGHDN, CDR2 FVKESK. V dropped 4 bases and J dropped 10 bases, with 11 bases sitting between them. This CDR3 has 12 amino acids. In nucleotides, the CDR3 is TGTGCCAGCAGCCCGGGGCTTGGCGAGCAGTTCTTC. Encoded protein: CASSPGLGEQFF.

The chain links TRBV29-1 to TRBJ1-5, with TRBD1 as a possible D gene (5 bases). Germline V CDR1 and CDR2: SQVTM, ANQGSEA. The V end was cut by 5 bases, the J end by 4 bases, with 12 bases between. The CDR3 is 13 residues long. The chain's CDR3 is CSVLDTPNQPQHF. The CDR3 DNA is TGCAGCGTTTTGGACACCCCAAATCAGCCCCAGCATTTT.

V gene TRBV19 combines with J gene TRBJ2-2; TRBD2 matches 8 bases. V dropped 5 bases and J dropped 5; count of bases not matched to a gene: 7. Germline CDR1 LNHDA, CDR2 SQIVND (reference sequence). The CDR3 spans 15 residues. The DNA of the CDR3 is TGTGCCAGTAGTCCAACTAGCGGACCGACCGGGGAGCTGTTTTTT. It is translated as CASSPTSGPTGELFF.

The table lists this clonotype with many counts. V usage is TRBV10-3 and J usage is TRBJ1-6; D might be TRBD1 (5 bases). The CDR3 runs 15 residues. CDR1 and CDR2 from the germline V gene are ENHRY and SYGVKD. Trimming stripped 4 bases from V and 9 bases from J, with 16 bases between. The CDR3 DNA follows: TGTGCCATCAGTGTCCGTCAGGGAATCGGTTCACCCCTCCACTTT. It yields the protein CAISVRQGIGSPLHF.

The rearrangement links TRBV4-2 to TRBJ2-3; perhaps TRBD1 as D (5 bases). The V and J ends lost 8 bases and 0 bases respectively, with 18 bases between them. This CDR3 has 16 residues. Germline-derived CDR1 and CDR2 are LGHNA and YNFKEQ. The CDR3 sequence: CASGKIQVPSTDTQYF. CDR3 DNA: TGTGCCAGCGGCAAAATACAGGTTCCTAGCACAGATACGCAGTATTTT.